The 13 T cell receptor beta chains in this list originate from one sample, sequenced in a study of breast tumors, draining lymph nodes, adjacent tissues. TCRdb reprocessed the multiplex PCR reads with MiXCR, giving one entry per CDR3 protein. The sample includes 20,000 or so distinct CDR3 sequences, less than 40% of them seen just once. Material for sequencing was breast tumor tissue. The receptors derive from a female donor with breast cancer. Some clones in this sample may be carry-over from other donors' samples.

J is TRBJ2-6 and V is TRBV4-2; no reliable D call. Germline V gene data show CDR1 as LGHNA and CDR2 as YNFKEQ. The CDR3 sequence is 16 residues long. Trimming cost V 0 bases and J 1 base, with 7 bases left between them. CDR3 nucleotides: TGTGCCAGCAGCCAAGATGTAGGGTCTGGGGCCAACGTCCTGACTTTC. Protein: CASSQDVGSGANVLTF.

This clonotype was found many times. The chain couples TRBV20-1 to TRBJ2-5; 7 bases are shared with TRBD2. CDR3 length: 15 residues. The germline gives CDR1 DFQATT, CDR2 SNEGSKA (reference sequence). V was clipped by 5 bases and J by 4 bases; unmatched bases: 13. This chain's CDR3 is CSARRGERESETQYF. The DNA for the CDR3 is TGCAGTGCTCGAAGGGGCGAGCGGGAATCAGAGACCCAGTACTTC.

This clonotype was observed at least ten times. The chain uses TRBV4-3 and TRBJ2-5; tentative D call: TRBD2 (6 bases). Germline CDR1 LGHNA, CDR2 YSLEER. The CDR3 runs 17 residues. V was trimmed by 0 bases and J by 1 base, leaving 15 bases between them. The CDR3 is CASSQDRSGTSQETQYF. The CDR3 DNA follows: TGCGCCAGCAGCCAAGATCGTTCCGGGACTTCCCAAGAGACCCAGTACTTC.

This clonotype has at least ten counts. The CDR3 DNA is TGTGCCAGCAGCTTAGTTTTAGCGGGCTACGAGCAGTACTTC. Translating it yields CASSLVLAGYEQYF. V is TRBV7-2 and J is TRBJ2-7, with TRBD2 matching over 7 bases. V shed 1 base and J 3 bases; nucleotides not matched to a gene: 3. CDR3 size: 14 residues. CDR1 is SGHTA and CDR2 is FQGNSA in the germline V gene.

This clonotype was counted ten times or more. V is TRBV30 and J is TRBJ2-3; unclear D gene. V lost 2 bases and J 8 bases, leaving 14 bases between the germline ends. Germline-derived CDR1 and CDR2 are GTSNPN and SVGIG (reference sequence). This CDR3 region has 13 residues. The CDR3 spells CAWSILLGGTQYF. The CDR3 coding sequence is TGTGCCTGGAGTATCCTCCTTGGCGGTACGCAGTATTTT.

Many counts were recorded for this clonotype. The J gene is TRBJ2-3, the V gene TRBV20-1; weak D call: TRBD1 (5 bases). There are 19 residues in the CDR3. Germline loops: CDR1 DFQATT, CDR2 SNEGSKA (reference sequence). V lost 6 bases and J lost 2, with 30 bases in between. The CDR3 here is CSAATVGPSLGYDTDTQYF. The CDR3 DNA reads TGCAGTGCAGCTACAGTGGGGCCCTCGCTAGGGTACGACACAGATACGCAGTATTTT.

The V call is TRBV10-3, the J call TRBJ2-7; D is undetermined. V was shortened by 6 bases and J by 2 bases, with 11 bases between the two germline ends. Germline V gene sequence: CDR1 ENHRY, CDR2 SYGVKD. CDR3 length: 13 amino acids. The CDR3 is CAIREQSTYEQYF. CDR3 DNA sequence: TGTGCCATCAGGGAACAGTCAACCTACGAGCAGTACTTC.

The sample holds many counts of this clonotype. The chain is built from TRBV7-9 and TRBJ2-1; 12 bases agree with TRBD2. Per the germline V gene, CDR1 is SEHNR and CDR2 is FQNEAQ (reference sequence). V was pared by 5 bases and J by 7 bases, with 3 bases of the junction left unmatched. This CDR3 has 14 residues. The CDR3 here is CASSLTSGRNEQFF. The CDR3 coding sequence is TGTGCCAGCAGCCTAACTAGCGGGAGGAATGAGCAGTTCTTC.

This clonotype was picked up many times. This rearrangement joins TRBV12-3 or TRBV12-4 to TRBJ2-7; D gene uncertain. CDR3 size: 18 residues. V dropped 6 bases and J dropped 0 bases, with 24 bases sitting between them. The CDR3 bases are TGTGCCAGCAGGATGACACCCGGTGGTTCCCAGATCTCCTACGAGCAGTACTTC. Residues: CASRMTPGGSQISYEQYF.

This clonotype qualifies as medium-sized (0.01 to 0.1%). The rearrangement joins TRBV6-1 to TRBJ2-7, with TRBD1 identical over 8 bases. From germline, CDR1 is MNHNS and CDR2 SASEGT. CDR3 length: 15 residues. V lost 0 bases and J lost 0; bases outside the gene matches: 1. The CDR3 nucleotides read TGTGCCAGCAGTGAAGCGGGGACAGGCTCCTACGAGCAGTACTTC. It translates to CASSEAGTGSYEQYF.

The chain joins TRBV9 to TRBJ1-2; D is possibly TRBD1 (5 bases). This CDR3 region has 14 residues. The germline V and J ends were trimmed by 4 bases and 8 bases, with 18 bases remaining between them. Per the germline V gene, CDR1 is SGDLS and CDR2 is YYNGEE. CDR3 loop: CASSPRQIVLGYTF. Here the CDR3 DNA reads TGTGCCAGCAGCCCAAGACAGATTGTACTGGGCTACACCTTC. Complete variable domain (other parts from reference TRBV9 and TRBJ1-2): DSGVTQTPKHLITATGQRVTLRCSPRSGDLSVYWYQQSLDQGLQFLIQYYNGEERAKGNILERFSAQQFPDLHSELNLSSLELGDSALYFCASSPRQIVLGYTFGSGTRLTVV.

At least ten counts were recorded for this clonotype. This chain uses TRBV28 with TRBJ2-7; TRBD1 might be the D (6 bases). This CDR3 has 13 residues. CDR1 is MDHEN, CDR2 SYDVKM, per germline. Deletions cut 6 bases from V and 5 bases from J, with 14 bases between. This CDR3 reads CASSRGQQNEQYF. The DNA of the CDR3 is TGTGCCAGCAGCCGGGGACAACAGAACGAGCAGTACTTC. The variable domain in full, with the rest retrieved from reference TRBV28 and TRBJ2-7, is DVKVTQSSRYLVKRTGEKVFLECVQDMDHENMFWYRQDPGLGLRLIYFSYDVKMKEKGDIPEGYSVSREKKERFSLILESASTNQTSMYLCASSRGQQNEQYFGPGTRLTVT.

In its sample, this clonotype was seen many times. The chain joins TRBV6-4 to TRBJ2-1; the D gene is possibly TRBD2 (6 bases). From germline, CDR1 is MRHNA and CDR2 SNTAGT. This CDR3 is built from 15 residues. V gave up 2 bases and J gave up 8 bases, with 16 bases separating them. In DNA, the CDR3 is TGTGCCAGCAGTGACGGGTCGGGAGAAACCTATGAGCAGTTCTTC. It specifies CASSDGSGETYEQFF.